This is a list of T cell receptor beta chains from one sample in a study of OX40 agonist ivuxolimab in advanced cancers. Sequencing was performed with immunoSEQ multiplex PCR; in TCRdb, only in-frame clones are kept and a portion is missing. Of roughly 80,000 clones listed, 93% are singletons. The starting material was CD4+ or CD8+ T cells sorted from blood, obtained in a trial of the OX40 agonist ivuxolimab. The receptors were gathered from an adult with an advanced solid tumor such as melanoma, head and neck, liver or kidney cancer. Each CDR3 is given with its conserved first and last residue. A D gene is named only where the DNA matches it firmly. A row's size may be missing; if present it is once, few, many or a size class.

j_call: TRBJ1-1
v_call: TRBV6-6
clone_size: -
d_call: TRBD1
cdr3_nt: TGTGCCAGCAGTTACGTAGGGGGCGGAGGCACTGAAGCTTTCTTT
cdr3_aa: CASSYVGGGGTEAFF

j_call: TRBJ2-7
v_call: TRBV5-1
clone_size: -
d_call: -
cdr3_nt: TGCGCCAGCAGCTTGAACGGGAACGAGCAGTACTTC
cdr3_aa: CASSLNGNEQYF

j_call: TRBJ2-3
v_call: TRBV7-9
clone_size: -
d_call: -
cdr3_nt: TGTGCCAGCAGCTTTCTAGCGCCGCGCACAGATACGCAGTATTTT
cdr3_aa: CASSFLAPRTDTQYF

j_call: TRBJ2-4
v_call: TRBV27
clone_size: -
d_call: TRBD1
cdr3_nt: TGTGCCAGCAGTTCGAACAGGGGGATAGCCAAAAACATTCAGTACTTC
cdr3_aa: CASSSNRGIAKNIQYF

j_call: TRBJ2-7
v_call: TRBV27
clone_size: -
d_call: TRBD1
cdr3_nt: TGTGCCAGCAGTTTACGGACAGGGAGCTCCTACGAGCAGTACTTC
cdr3_aa: CASSLRTGSSYEQYF

j_call: TRBJ2-7
v_call: TRBV9
clone_size: -
d_call: TRBD2
cdr3_nt: TGTGCCAGCAGCCGCGTGGCCAGCGGGAATTCCTACGAGCAGTACTTC
cdr3_aa: CASSRVASGNSYEQYF

j_call: TRBJ1-1
v_call: TRBV28
clone_size: once
d_call: -
cdr3_nt: TGTGCCAGCAGTATCTCCGGGGGCACTGAAGCTTTCTTT
cdr3_aa: CASSISGGTEAFF

j_call: TRBJ2-7
v_call: TRBV2
clone_size: -
d_call: -
cdr3_nt: TGTGCCAGCAGTGAACGGGGGACGACCTACGAGCAGTACTTC
cdr3_aa: CASSERGTTYEQYF

j_call: TRBJ2-5
v_call: TRBV6-1
clone_size: -
d_call: TRBD2
cdr3_nt: TGTGCCAGCTGGACTAGCGGGCTGAACCAAGAGACCCAGTACTTC
cdr3_aa: CASWTSGLNQETQYF

j_call: TRBJ1-1
v_call: TRBV27
clone_size: -
d_call: -
cdr3_nt: TGTGCCAGCAGTTTAAACCCGTCGGGCACTGAAGCTTTCTTT
cdr3_aa: CASSLNPSGTEAFF

j_call: TRBJ2-1
v_call: TRBV27
clone_size: -
d_call: TRBD1
cdr3_nt: TGTGCCAGCAGTGATCAGGGGGCTCGATACAATGAGCAGTTCTTC
cdr3_aa: CASSDQGARYNEQFF

j_call: TRBJ2-1
v_call: TRBV28
clone_size: once
d_call: -
cdr3_nt: TGTGCCAGCACCATACTTGCCAGGGATGAGCAGTTCTTC
cdr3_aa: CASTILARDEQFF

j_call: TRBJ2-3
v_call: TRBV14
clone_size: -
d_call: -
cdr3_nt: TGTGCTACCAGCCTTGTGGCGGGATTTGGCACAGATACGCAGTATTTT
cdr3_aa: CATSLVAGFGTDTQYF

j_call: TRBJ2-1
v_call: TRBV9
clone_size: -
d_call: TRBD2
cdr3_nt: TGTGCCAGCATCCGAGGCACTAGCGACTACAATGAGCAGTTCTTC
cdr3_aa: CASIRGTSDYNEQFF

j_call: TRBJ2-7
v_call: TRBV18
clone_size: -
d_call: -
cdr3_nt: TGTGCCAGCTCAGGGGCTTGGACTAACTCCTACGAGCAGTACTTC
cdr3_aa: CASSGAWTNSYEQYF

j_call: TRBJ1-1
v_call: TRBV5-6
clone_size: -
d_call: -
cdr3_nt: TGTGCCAGCAGCAGTTCATGGACATTGAACACTGAAGCTTTCTTT
cdr3_aa: CASSSSWTLNTEAFF

j_call: TRBJ1-4
v_call: TRBV5-5
clone_size: -
d_call: TRBD1
cdr3_nt: TGTGCCAGCAGCTTGGGACAGGGTAATGAAAAACTGTTTTTT
cdr3_aa: CASSLGQGNEKLFF

j_call: TRBJ2-1
v_call: TRBV27
clone_size: -
d_call: TRBD2
cdr3_nt: TGTGCCAGCAGTTTAGGGCTAGCGGGAGTTAATGAGCAGTTCTTC
cdr3_aa: CASSLGLAGVNEQFF

j_call: TRBJ2-2
v_call: TRBV9
clone_size: -
d_call: -
cdr3_nt: TGTGCCAGCAGCGTAGGGGCTGGGGCCGGGGAGCTGTTTTTT
cdr3_aa: CASSVGAGAGELFF

j_call: TRBJ2-7
v_call: TRBV7-2
clone_size: -
d_call: -
cdr3_nt: TGTGCCAGCACCAACTGGCCAGGGGACGAGCAGTACTTC
cdr3_aa: CASTNWPGDEQYF

j_call: TRBJ2-1
v_call: TRBV15
clone_size: -
d_call: -
cdr3_nt: TGTGCCACCAGCAGAGTAGGGGGCGGGAGAACCTACAATGAGCAGTTCTTC
cdr3_aa: CATSRVGGGRTYNEQFF

j_call: TRBJ2-7
v_call: TRBV7-9
clone_size: -
d_call: TRBD1
cdr3_nt: TGTGCCAGCAGAACACAGGGGGTTCCCTACGAGCAGTACTTC
cdr3_aa: CASRTQGVPYEQYF

j_call: TRBJ1-1
v_call: TRBV9
clone_size: few
d_call: -
cdr3_nt: TGTGCCAGCAGCCTCGATCTACAGCTCGAAGCTTTCTTT
cdr3_aa: CASSLDLQLEAFF

j_call: TRBJ2-5
v_call: TRBV19
clone_size: -
d_call: -
cdr3_nt: TGTGCCAGTAGGTCCGGGGGCACCCAAGAGACCCAGTACTTC
cdr3_aa: CASRSGGTQETQYF

j_call: TRBJ1-5
v_call: TRBV10-3
clone_size: -
d_call: -
cdr3_nt: TGTGCCACCTCGAATTTATTCCTAAGGCAGCCCCAGCATTTT
cdr3_aa: CATSNLFLRQPQHF

j_call: TRBJ2-7
v_call: TRBV4-2
clone_size: -
d_call: -
cdr3_nt: TGTGCCAGCAGCCTCAACGTCTACGAGCAGTACTTC
cdr3_aa: CASSLNVYEQYF

j_call: TRBJ2-7
v_call: TRBV27
clone_size: -
d_call: -
cdr3_nt: TGTGCCAGCAGTTTGGGGGACACCGTCTCCTACGAGCAGTACTTC
cdr3_aa: CASSLGDTVSYEQYF

j_call: TRBJ2-1
v_call: TRBV7-3
clone_size: -
d_call: -
cdr3_nt: TGTGCCAGCAGCTTAACGGGTTACCGGGGCTCCTACAATGAGCAGTTCTTC
cdr3_aa: CASSLTGYRGSYNEQFF

j_call: TRBJ2-1
v_call: TRBV9
clone_size: -
d_call: -
cdr3_nt: TGTGCCAGCAGCGCCCTAGGAATTGGGGACAATGAGCAGTTCTTC
cdr3_aa: CASSALGIGDNEQFF

j_call: TRBJ1-6
v_call: TRBV9
clone_size: -
d_call: TRBD1
cdr3_nt: TGTGCCAGCAGCGTAGGGGCCGGGACAGGGGATTCACCCCTCCACTTT
cdr3_aa: CASSVGAGTGDSPLHF

j_call: TRBJ1-4
v_call: TRBV25-1
clone_size: few
d_call: -
cdr3_nt: TGTGCCAGCAGTGAATGGGAAAAACTGTTTTTT
cdr3_aa: CASSEWEKLFF